This TCR beta chain appears in the sequencing data of a study of CD8+CD57+ T cells in acquired aplastic anemia. Overall study: When averaged, DNA from sorted CD4+ and CD8+ cells came to 3.2 ug.

Patients chosen for sequencing had shown CD8+CD57+ cell expansion by flow cytometry. There was no therapy given to any patient before the blood sampling took place. This CDR3 has 15 amino acids. Germline CDR1 reads MGHDK; CDR2 reads SYGVNS. With V trimmed by 5 bases and J by 5 bases, 8 bases remained unmatched. Researchers used genomic DNA as the template to profile TCR beta VDJ and CDR3. MiXCR was run by TCRdb on the reads, yielding one entry per CDR3 protein. In the table there are approximately 300,000 distinct CDR3 sequences, roughly 61% of which are singletons. Sequenced input: sorted CD4+, CD8+, or CD8+CD57+ T cells (not recorded which) from PBMCs. This TCR derives from a human donor with aplastic anemia. J is TRBJ2-3 and V is TRBV25-1; 9 bases fit TRBD2. CDR3 coding DNA: TGTGCCAGCAGTCCAATCCGCGGGGGGGGAGATACGCAGTATTTT. Translating it yields CASSPIRGGGDTQYF.